This T cell receptor beta chain was captured in a study of blood T cell repertoires in COVID-19. Overall study context: The study drew acute and convalescent COVID-19 samples from the United States, Italy and Spain. Sources were T cells, B-cell-depleted T cells, or PBMCs; the material itself was cDNA or gDNA.

Per the authors' pipeline: Amplification of reference gene primers was used by the study to estimate nucleated cell counts. Data came from immunoSEQ multiplex PCR; TCRdb stores just in-frame clones and leaves some out. Clonal size and the V and J genes are those of that table, whereas D and trimming came from the DNA. Here the sample spans around 320,000 clones, 87% being singletons. The CDR3 extends over 14 amino acids. Germline CDR1 SNHLY, CDR2 FYNNEI. The V gene lost 4 bases and the J gene lost 5 bases, with 11 bases spanning the gap. Sequenced sample: peripheral blood. The sequence was collected from a man between 18 and 29 years old with active or convalescent COVID-19. The chain combines TRBV2 with TRBJ1-4, with a tentative D call TRBD1 (6 bases). CDR3 sequence reads: CASSGTTGNEKLFF. DNA for the CDR3: TGTGCCAGCAGTGGGACGACAGGAAATGAAAAACTGTTTTTT.